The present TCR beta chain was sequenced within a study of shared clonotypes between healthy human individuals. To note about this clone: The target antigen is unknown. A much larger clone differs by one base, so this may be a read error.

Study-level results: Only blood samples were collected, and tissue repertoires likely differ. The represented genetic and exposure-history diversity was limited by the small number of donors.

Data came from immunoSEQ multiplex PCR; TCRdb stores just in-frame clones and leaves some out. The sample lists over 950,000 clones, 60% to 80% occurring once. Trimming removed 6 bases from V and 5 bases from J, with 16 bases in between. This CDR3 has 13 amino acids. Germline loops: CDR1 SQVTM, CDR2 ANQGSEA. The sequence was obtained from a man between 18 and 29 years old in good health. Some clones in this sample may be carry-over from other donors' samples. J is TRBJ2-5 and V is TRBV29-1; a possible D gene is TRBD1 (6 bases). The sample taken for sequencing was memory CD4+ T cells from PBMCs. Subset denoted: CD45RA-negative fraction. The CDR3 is CSVVRDKEETQYF. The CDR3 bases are TGCAGCGTCGTCCGGGACAAGGAGGAGACCCAGTACTTC.